This T cell receptor (beta chain) emerged from a study of shared clonotypes between healthy human individuals. About the research overall: The composition of the donors was a couple of women and a few men aged 18 to 49.

Source study methods: Filtering differed because ImmunoSEQ produced junction-only sequences that carried no quality scores. Clones were sequenced by immunoSEQ multiplex PCR, and TCRdb holds only the in-frame ones, with some missing. The DNA was the basis for D and trimming; V, J and clone size are from that table. The sample carries roughly 1,500,000 clones, 95% to 99% recorded once. Per the germline V gene, CDR1 is SGHRS and CDR2 is YFSETQ. This CDR3 spans 14 amino acids. The J segment lost 2 bases and the V segment lost 4 bases, leaving 6 bases of the junction unmatched. The chain employs TRBV5-1 and TRBJ2-7; 7 nucleotides agree with TRBD1. The TCR sequence derives from a man aged 25 to 45 in good health. The sequenced sample consisted of naive CD4+ T cells sorted from blood. The subset is: CD45RA+ positively selected. The CDR3 spells CASSTPGQTYEQYF. DNA of the CDR3: TGCGCCAGCAGCACTCCGGGACAGACCTACGAGCAGTACTTC.